Following are 7 T cell receptor beta chains from one sample sequenced in a study of blood T cell repertoires in COVID-19 (TCRdb year 2020). Receptors were amplified or captured by the immunoSEQ multiplex PCR assay. TCRdb re-hosts the immuneACCESS table, in-frame sequences only. Its copies lack some clones; in the studies checked, an unresolved V gene accounts for under half of them, and the cause for the rest is not known. Counted in this sample were about 94,000 clones; around 84% of them appeared once. Of the sample, over 10% falls within the top ten clones. Sequencing was carried out using peripheral blood. These receptors were collected from a woman aged 55-70 years in a cohort sampled during active or convalescent COVID-19.

The V and J genes are TRBV5-5 and TRBJ2-5, with 8 bases identical to TRBD2. The CDR3 covers 16 residues. Germline V gene data show CDR1 as SGHKS and CDR2 as YYEKEE (reference sequence). J was trimmed by 1 base and V by 4 bases; bases with no gene match: 9. CDR3 DNA: TGTGCCAGCAGCCCGGATCTAGCGGGTTTCCAAGAGACCCAGTACTTC. This codes for CASSPDLAGFQETQYF.

This rearrangement joins TRBV5-4 to TRBJ1-1, with D hard to call. CDR1 is SGHNT, CDR2 YYREEE, per germline (reference sequence). The CDR3 extends over 12 amino acids. V shed 4 bases and J shed 11 bases, with 15 bases lying between them. CDR3: CASSRSDDSAFF. CDR3 bases: TGTGCCAGCAGCCGAAGTGACGACTCGGCTTTCTTT.

The CDR3 coding sequence is TGTGCCTGGAGTAGGGGGACGGATAGCAATCAGCCCCAGCATTTT. It translates to CAWSRGTDSNQPQHF. V is TRBV30 and J is TRBJ1-5; tentative D call: TRBD1 (6 bases). Per the germline V gene, CDR1 is GTSNPN and CDR2 is SVGIG (reference sequence). CDR3 size: 15 residues. The V gene lost 2 bases and the J gene lost 0 bases, with 11 bases spanning the gap. The full variable domain, rest sourced from reference TRBV30 and TRBJ1-5, is SQTIHQWPATLVQPVGSPLSLECTVEGTSNPNLYWYRQAAGRGLQLLFYSVGIGQISSEVPQNLSASRPQDRQFILSSKKLLLSDSGFYLCAWSRGTDSNQPQHFGDGTRLSIL.

The rearrangement links TRBV3-1 (or the pseudogene TRBV3-2) to TRBJ2-4; TRBD1 might be the D (6 bases). The CDR3 has 13 residues. The germline gives CDR1 LGHDT, CDR2 YNNKEL (reference sequence). V was clipped by 6 bases and J by 9 bases, with 15 bases between them. The CDR3 DNA follows: TGTGCCAGCAGGGGGACACCGGTGGGCATTCAGTACTTC. It specifies CASRGTPVGIQYF.

V is TRBV27 and J is TRBJ1-2, with D tentatively TRBD1 (5 bases). The ends were cut back, 8 bases at V and 6 bases at J, with 19 bases in the middle. Germline CDR1 and CDR2: MNHEY and SMNVEV (reference sequence). This CDR3 comprises 14 residues. CDR3: CASSGGEGWHGYTF. CDR3 coding DNA: TGTGCCAGCTCCGGGGGGGAGGGGTGGCATGGCTACACCTTC.

The rearrangement links TRBV5-8 to TRBJ1-1; D may be TRBD1 (5 bases). Trimming left V 0 bases short and J 4 bases short, with 13 bases between. This CDR3 has 15 amino acids. In germline, CDR1 is SGHTS, CDR2 YDEGEE. CDR3 DNA sequence: TGTGCCAGCAGCTTGGCCGGCAGGGCAGGCACTGAAGCTTTCTTT. Translating it yields CASSLAGRAGTEAFF.

The rearrangement joins TRBV2 to TRBJ2-7; a weak D match, TRBD1 (7 bases). V was cut by 4 bases and J by 5 bases, with 15 bases left in between. Per the germline V gene, CDR1 is SNHLY and CDR2 is FYNNEI. CDR3 size: 14 residues. CDR3 amino acids: CASSGRQGGDEQYF. CDR3 nucleotide sequence: TGTGCCAGCAGTGGACGACAGGGAGGTGACGAGCAGTACTTC. Filled out from reference TRBV2 and TRBJ2-7, the complete variable domain reads EPEVTQTPSHQVTQMGQEVILRCVPISNHLYFYWYRQILGQKVEFLVSFYNNEISEKSEIFDDQFSVERPDGSNFTLKIRSTKLEDSAMYFCASSGRQGGDEQYFGPGTRLTVT.